The 32 T cell receptor beta chains below were found in one sample sequenced in a study of blood T cell repertoires in COVID-19. Profiling relied on immunoSEQ multiplex PCR, and the TCRdb table lists in-frame clones only, not all of them. This sample has 200,000 or so clones, with 86% found just once. Sequencing was done on a sample of PBMCs or T cells enriched from blood (not recorded which). Every receptor here comes from a woman aged 40 to 50 with acute COVID-19.

In its sample, this clone was seen once. This chain links TRBV7-3 with TRBJ2-3, with TRBD2 identical over 7 bases. Germline V gene lookup returns CDR1 SGHTA and CDR2 FQGTGA. Trimming removed 4 bases from V and 5 bases from J; junction bases left unmatched: 9. The CDR3 is 15 residues long. The CDR3 DNA is TGTGCCAGCAGCTATAGCGGGCATGGAGGAGATACGCAGTATTTT. It is translated as CASSYSGHGGDTQYF.

The chain combines TRBV6-1 with TRBJ1-1; 7 nucleotides line up with TRBD1. Germline values: CDR1 MNHNS, CDR2 SASEGT. The CDR3 loop spans 16 amino acids. After removal of 2 bases from V and 2 bases from J, the junction contained 8 bases not matched to a gene. The CDR3 loop reads CASSEHRGIPNTEAFF. The CDR3 bases are TGTGCCAGCAGTGAACACAGGGGTATCCCCAACACTGAAGCTTTCTTT.

V is TRBV24-1 and J is TRBJ2-3, with unresolved D. Germline CDR1 and CDR2: KGHDR and SFDVKD. CDR3 size: 16 residues. The germline V and J ends were trimmed by 1 base and 5 bases, with 15 bases remaining between them. The CDR3 region has the DNA TGTGCCACCAGTGATTTAAGCACGCCCCGAGAAGATACGCAGTATTTT. Translation: CATSDLSTPREDTQYF.

This clone was detected once. V gene TRBV6-4 combines with J gene TRBJ1-5; D perhaps matches TRBD1 (5 bases). The CDR3 length is 15 residues. The V gene's germline CDR1 is MRHNA and CDR2 SNTAGT. V lost 5 bases to trimming and J lost 2 bases, with 13 bases between them. The CDR3 nucleotides read TGTGCCAGCAGTCGGGACTCGTCGGGCAATCAGCCCCAGCATTTT. It translates to CASSRDSSGNQPQHF.

The V gene is TRBV5-1, the J gene TRBJ2-2; the D gene is possibly TRBD1 (5 bases). The CDR3 runs 16 residues. Per the germline V gene, CDR1 is SGHRS and CDR2 is YFSETQ. V was pared by 0 bases and J by 2 bases, with 11 bases between. The CDR3 protein is CASSLGGSQNTGELFF. The CDR3 coding sequence is TGCGCCAGCAGCTTGGGGGGCAGCCAAAACACCGGGGAGCTGTTTTTT. Full variable domain (rest looked up from reference TRBV5-1 and TRBJ2-2): KAGVTQTPRYLIKTRGQQVTLSCSPISGHRSVSWYQQTPGQGLQFLFEYFSETQRNKGNFPGRFSGRQFSNSRSEMNVSTLELGDSALYLCASSLGGSQNTGELFFGEGSRLTVL.

The rearrangement joins TRBV28 to TRBJ2-7, with TRBD2 as a possible D gene (6 bases). Germline CDR1 MDHEN, CDR2 SYDVKM. This CDR3 has 15 amino acids. Trimming pared 6 bases from V and 2 bases from J, leaving 17 bases between. The CDR3 nucleotides are TGTGCCAGCAGGGGCCGGGCAGGGAGGACCTACGAGCAGTACTTC. Translating gives CASRGRAGRTYEQYF.

This clone was detected only once. The chain employs TRBV7-9 and TRBJ1-4; 11 bases are shared with TRBD1. Germline CDR1 reads SEHNR; CDR2 reads FQNEAQ (reference sequence). This CDR3 region has 17 residues. V shed 1 base and J 5 bases; nucleotides not matched to a gene: 6. The CDR3, as DNA: TGTGCCAGCAGCTTAGGGACAGGGGGCCGGCGGAATGAAAAACTGTTTTTT. It is translated as CASSLGTGGRRNEKLFF.

The chain is built from TRBV18 and TRBJ1-2; TRBD1 agrees at 7 bases. V shed 3 bases and J 7 bases; nucleotides not matched to a gene: 5. The CDR3 consists of 13 residues. Germline CDR1 reads KGHSH; CDR2 reads LQKENI. CDR3 in DNA: TGTGCCAGCTCACCGGGACAGTCGGTTGGCTACACCTTC. Its translation is CASSPGQSVGYTF.

The V call is TRBV6-5, the J call TRBJ1-2; TRBD1 might be the D (6 bases). V was shortened by 7 bases and J by 10 bases, with 25 bases between the two germline ends. This CDR3 region has 15 residues. The germline gives CDR1 MNHEY, CDR2 SVGAGI. CDR3 residues: CASKPGDNNRLAYTF. The CDR3 DNA reads TGTGCCAGCAAGCCCGGGGACAACAACAGACTTGCCTACACCTTC.

This clone has more than one count but fewer than ten. This chain links TRBV2 with TRBJ2-1; 7 nucleotides agree with TRBD2. Germline CDR1 is SNHLY and CDR2 is FYNNEI. The V gene end was trimmed by 3 bases and the J gene end by 12 bases; junction bases not matched to a gene: 8. The CDR3 extends over 13 amino acids. The CDR3 nucleotides read TGTGCCAGCAGTGAGCCCAGGGAGGGTAGGCAGTTCTTC. This gives the protein CASSEPREGRQFF.

The chain joins TRBV7-2 to TRBJ2-7, with TRBD1 identical over 7 bases. The CDR3 is made up of 15 amino acids. With 0 bases clipped from V and 3 bases from J, the junction kept 5 bases outside the gene matches. Germline V CDR1 and CDR2: SGHTA, FQGNSA. CDR3 bases: TGTGCCAGCAGCTTAGCCGGGACAGTGATCTACGAGCAGTACTTC. Translation gives CASSLAGTVIYEQYF.

This clone was counted a single time. The V and J genes are TRBV19 and TRBJ2-7, with a possible D match to TRBD2 (5 bases). The CDR3 totals 13 residues. Trimming shortened V by 5 bases and J by 5 bases, and 13 bases separated the two germline ends. Looked up from germline, CDR1 is LNHDA and CDR2 is SQIVND (reference sequence). CDR3 coding DNA: TGTGCCAGTAGTGCCGGGGTCGGAAACGAGCAGTACTTC. Its translation is CASSAGVGNEQYF.

This clone was seen only a few times. J is TRBJ2-7 and V is TRBV4-3; 7 bases map to TRBD2. The ends lost 0 bases at V and 2 bases at J; junction bases unmatched: 4. The CDR3 loop spans 15 amino acids. The germline V gene encodes CDR1 LGHNA and CDR2 YSLEER. CDR3 nucleotides: TGCGCCAGCAGCCAAGAAAGCGGGACTCCCTACGAGCAGTACTTC. Its protein is CASSQESGTPYEQYF.

The gene calls are TRBV12-3 or TRBV12-4 and TRBJ2-5; D ambiguous. Trimming removed 3 bases at V and 4 bases at J, with 9 bases between. The CDR3 covers 13 residues. CDR3 residues: CASSFWAGETQYF. In nucleotides, the CDR3 is TGTGCCAGCAGTTTTTGGGCAGGAGAGACCCAGTACTTC.

V and J are TRBV10-1 and TRBJ1-5; D not certain. The V and J ends lost 2 bases and 2 bases respectively, with 4 bases between them. CDR1 and CDR2 (germline): WNHNN, SYGVQD (reference sequence). CDR3 length equals 13 residues. In DNA, the CDR3 is TGCGCCAGCAGTGAGGAGGGCAATCAGCCCCAGCATTTT. Translation gives CASSEEGNQPQHF.

V usage is TRBV5-4 and J usage is TRBJ1-1, with D maybe TRBD1 (6 bases). CDR1 and CDR2 from the germline V gene are SGHNT and YYREEE (reference sequence). The CDR3 loop spans 14 amino acids. Trimming left V 5 bases short and J 2 bases short, with 13 bases between. In DNA, the CDR3 is TGTGCCAGCAGTTCAGGGGAGTTCAACACTGAAGCTTTCTTT. It encodes CASSSGEFNTEAFF. Variable domain in full (rest from reference TRBV5-4 and TRBJ1-1): ETGVTQSPTHLIKTRGQQVTLRCSSQSGHNTVSWYQQALGQGPQFIFQYYREEENGRGNFPPRFSGLQFPNYSSELNVNALELDDSALYLCASSSGEFNTEAFFGQGTRLTVV.

The rearrangement joins TRBV5-6 to TRBJ2-2; TRBD1 agrees at 11 bases. The V gene end was trimmed by 1 base and the J gene end by 6 bases; junction bases not matched to a gene: 2. CDR3 length equals 15 residues. CDR1 is SGHDT, CDR2 YYEEEE, per germline. The CDR3 sequence: CASSLLGQGAGELFF. As DNA, the CDR3 is TGTGCCAGCAGCTTGTTGGGACAGGGGGCCGGGGAGCTGTTTTTT.

This clone showed up just once. V and J are TRBV7-6 and TRBJ1-5, with TRBD1 identical over 9 bases. The CDR3 is 15 residues long. Germline CDR1 is SGHVS and CDR2 is FNYEAQ. After removal of 6 bases from V and 4 bases from J, the junction contained 7 bases not matched to a gene. CDR3 sequence: CASSYGTGYNQPQHF. CDR3 in DNA: TGTGCCAGCAGTTACGGGACAGGGTATAATCAGCCCCAGCATTTT.

With regard to this clone: This CDR3 is also generated by other DNA sequences in the sample. This chain connects TRBV27 to TRBJ2-7, with 8 bases identical to TRBD2. Germline V CDR1 and CDR2: MNHEY, SMNVEV (reference sequence). This CDR3 is built from 12 residues. V lost 8 bases to trimming and J lost 4 bases; unmatched junction nucleotides: 4. DNA of the CDR3: TGTGCCAGCCGTGGACTAGCTTACGAGCAGTACTTC. Its translation is CASRGLAYEQYF.

The CDR3 reads CSALKGQAKDGYTF. As DNA, the CDR3 is TGCAGCGCCTTAAAGGGACAGGCGAAGGATGGCTACACCTTC. This chain links TRBV29-1 with TRBJ1-2, with 8 bases that match TRBD1. The CDR3 consists of 14 residues. Trimming took 7 bases from V and 6 from J; bases not matched to a gene: 13. Germline CDR1 reads SQVTM; CDR2 reads ANQGSEA.

This chain links TRBV29-1 with TRBJ2-7; 14 bases fit TRBD2. V gave up 3 bases and J gave up 3 bases; unmatched junction bases: 16. The germline CDR1 and CDR2 sequences are SQVTM and ANQGSEA. The CDR3 sequence is 19 residues long. The CDR3 coding sequence is TGCAGCGTTGATATCCATGGGACTAGCGGGAGTGGCCCGGACTACGAGCAGTACTTC. Translating gives CSVDIHGTSGSGPDYEQYF.

V is TRBV14 and J is TRBJ1-4, with D possibly matching TRBD1 (6 bases). The CDR3 length is 17 residues. In germline, CDR1 is SGHDN, CDR2 FVKESK. Trimming removed 1 base at V and 8 bases at J, with 20 bases between. This CDR3 is CASSQVSTRGMAEKLFF. CDR3 nucleotide sequence: TGTGCCAGCAGCCAAGTGTCGACCAGGGGCATGGCGGAAAAACTGTTTTTT.

V gene TRBV5-1 combines with J gene TRBJ1-1; no firm D call. Germline V lookup: CDR1 SGHRS, CDR2 YFSETQ. This CDR3 has 13 amino acids. Trimming removed 3 bases at V and 1 base at J, with 7 bases between. The DNA of the CDR3 is TGCGCCAGCAGCTCGCCAGGGAACACTGAAGCTTTCTTT. Protein: CASSSPGNTEAFF.

This chain links TRBV6-5 with TRBJ2-5; possibly TRBD2 for D (6 bases). The length of the CDR3 is 13 residues. V gave up 6 bases and J gave up 1 base, with 9 bases separating them. Germline assignment: CDR1 MNHEY and CDR2 SVGAGI. Written as DNA, the CDR3 is TGTGCCAGCAGCCGGAGGGTCCAAGAGACCCAGTACTTC. It translates to CASSRRVQETQYF.

This chain uses TRBV27 with TRBJ1-5; a weak D match, TRBD1 (5 bases). The CDR3 covers 16 residues. V lost 4 bases and J 2 bases, leaving 15 bases between the germline ends. Germline-derived CDR1 and CDR2 are MNHEY and SMNVEV (reference sequence). The DNA of the CDR3 is TGTGCCAGCAGTTCACAGGCCTTTGGTGGCAATCAGCCCCAGCATTTT. It is translated as CASSSQAFGGNQPQHF.

The chain couples TRBV19 to TRBJ1-1, with D tentatively TRBD1 (5 bases). This CDR3 comprises 17 residues. V was shortened by 3 bases and J by 6 bases, with 23 bases between the two germline ends. Germline V gene data show CDR1 as LNHDA and CDR2 as SQIVND (reference sequence). The CDR3 loop reads CASSIMGRSGNNAEAFF. CDR3 DNA: TGTGCCAGTAGTATTATGGGTCGGTCAGGGAATAACGCTGAAGCTTTCTTT.

The rearrangement links TRBV28 to TRBJ2-7; 7 bases match TRBD1. In germline, CDR1 is MDHEN, CDR2 SYDVKM. The CDR3 is 15 residues long. With 4 bases clipped from V and 3 bases from J, the junction kept 9 bases outside the gene matches. CDR3 coding DNA: TGTGCCAGCAGTTCCCCCGACAGGGCTAGCTACGAGCAGTACTTC. Protein sequence: CASSSPDRASYEQYF.

CDR3 loop: CASSWTGSPLHF. Written as DNA, the CDR3 is TGTGCCAGCAGTTGGACGGGATCACCCCTCCACTTT. J is TRBJ1-6 and V is TRBV28; D not resolved. This CDR3 region has 12 residues. V dropped 4 bases and J dropped 10 bases, with 8 bases sitting between them. Germline lookup yields CDR1 MDHEN and CDR2 SYDVKM.

V usage is TRBV27 and J usage is TRBJ2-4; TRBD1 agrees at 12 bases. CDR1 is MNHEY and CDR2 is SMNVEV in the germline V gene (reference sequence). The ends lost 2 bases at V and 9 bases at J; junction bases unmatched: 8. The length of the CDR3 is 16 residues. The CDR3 sequence: CASSLLPGQGATIQYF. DNA of the CDR3: TGTGCCAGCAGTTTACTCCCGGGACAGGGGGCAACCATTCAGTACTTC.

The chain couples TRBV2 to TRBJ2-5, with 8 positions matching TRBD1. Germline V gene data show CDR1 as SNHLY and CDR2 as FYNNEI. The CDR3 contains 14 residues. The ends lost 10 bases at V and 1 base at J; junction bases unmatched: 8. Here the CDR3 DNA reads TGTGCCACCCGGACAGGGTTGGGCCAAGAGACCCAGTACTTC. It translates to CATRTGLGQETQYF.

The chain links TRBV15 to TRBJ1-2; possible D gene TRBD1, 5 bases. The V end lost 4 bases, the J end lost 0 bases, and 9 bases lay between the germline ends. This CDR3 region has 14 residues. Per the germline V gene, CDR1 is LNHNV and CDR2 is YYDKDF (reference sequence). In nucleotides, the CDR3 is TGTGCCACCAGCAAGACAGCTACTAACTATGGCTACACCTTC. It specifies CATSKTATNYGYTF.

This clone was detected once. J is TRBJ1-2 and V is TRBV28; TRBD1 aligns across 8 bases. Losses at the gene ends were 5 bases for V and 8 bases for J; bases not matched to a gene: 10. Looked up from germline, CDR1 is MDHEN and CDR2 is SYDVKM. The CDR3 runs to 14 residues. CDR3 residues: CASSQLTGVGGYTF. The CDR3 DNA follows: TGTGCCAGCAGTCAACTGACAGGGGTGGGCGGCTACACCTTC.